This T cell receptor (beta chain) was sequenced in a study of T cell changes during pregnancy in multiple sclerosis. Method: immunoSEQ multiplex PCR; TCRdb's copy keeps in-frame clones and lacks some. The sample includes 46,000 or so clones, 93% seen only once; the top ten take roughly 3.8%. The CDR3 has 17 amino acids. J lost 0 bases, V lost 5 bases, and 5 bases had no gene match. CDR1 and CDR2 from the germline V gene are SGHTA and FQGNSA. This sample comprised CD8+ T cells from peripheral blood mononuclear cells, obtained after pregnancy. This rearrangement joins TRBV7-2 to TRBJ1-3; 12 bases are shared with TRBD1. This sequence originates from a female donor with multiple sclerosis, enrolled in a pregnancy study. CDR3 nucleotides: TGTGCCAGCAGCCAGGGACAGGGGGCGACCTCTGGAAACACCATATATTTT. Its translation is CASSQGQGATSGNTIYF.